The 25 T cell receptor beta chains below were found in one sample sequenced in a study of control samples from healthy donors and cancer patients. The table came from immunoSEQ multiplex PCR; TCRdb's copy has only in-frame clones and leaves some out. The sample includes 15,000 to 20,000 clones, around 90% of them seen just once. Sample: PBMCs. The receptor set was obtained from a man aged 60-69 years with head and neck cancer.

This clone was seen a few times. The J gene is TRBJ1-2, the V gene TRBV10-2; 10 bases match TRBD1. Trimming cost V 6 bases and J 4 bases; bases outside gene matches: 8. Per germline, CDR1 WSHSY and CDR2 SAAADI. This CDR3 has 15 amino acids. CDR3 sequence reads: CASRPSGTGVYGYTF. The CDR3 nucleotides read TGCGCCAGCAGACCCTCCGGGACAGGGGTCTATGGCTACACCTTC.

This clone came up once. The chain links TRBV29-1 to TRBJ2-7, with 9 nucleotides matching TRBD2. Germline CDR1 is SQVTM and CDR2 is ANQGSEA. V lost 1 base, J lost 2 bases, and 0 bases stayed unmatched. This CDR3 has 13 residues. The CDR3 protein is CSVEGGGAYEQYF. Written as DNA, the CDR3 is TGCAGCGTTGAAGGCGGGGGGGCCTACGAGCAGTACTTC.

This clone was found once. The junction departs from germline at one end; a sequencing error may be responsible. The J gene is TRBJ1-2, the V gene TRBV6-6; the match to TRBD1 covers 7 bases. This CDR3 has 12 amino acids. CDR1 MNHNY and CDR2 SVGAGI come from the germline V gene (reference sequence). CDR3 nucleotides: TGTGCCAGCAGTTCCGGGACAGACGCATATGTTTTC. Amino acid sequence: CASSSGTDAYVF.

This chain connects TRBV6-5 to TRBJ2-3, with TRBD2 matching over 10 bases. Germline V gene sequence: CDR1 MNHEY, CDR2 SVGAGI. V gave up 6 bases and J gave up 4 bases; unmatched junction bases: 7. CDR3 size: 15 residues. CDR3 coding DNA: TGTGCCAGCAGGAGGGCTAGCGGGGGTGCAGATACGCAGTATTTT. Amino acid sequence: CASRRASGGADTQYF.

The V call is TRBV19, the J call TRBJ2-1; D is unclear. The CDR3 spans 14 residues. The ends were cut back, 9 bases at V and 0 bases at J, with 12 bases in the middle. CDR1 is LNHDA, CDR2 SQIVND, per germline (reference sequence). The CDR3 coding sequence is TGTGCCAGCCGTGACCGGAGCTCCTACAATGAGCAGTTCTTC. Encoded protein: CASRDRSSYNEQFF.

The CDR3 region is CASSLQGAGNTIYF. CDR3 DNA sequence: TGTGCCAGCAGCTTGCAGGGGGCTGGAAACACCATATATTTT. V gene TRBV5-4 combines with J gene TRBJ1-3, with TRBD1 identical over 7 bases. Per the germline V gene, CDR1 is SGHNT and CDR2 is YYREEE (reference sequence). The CDR3 contains 14 residues. J gave up 2 bases and V 1 base, and 0 bases lay outside the gene matches.

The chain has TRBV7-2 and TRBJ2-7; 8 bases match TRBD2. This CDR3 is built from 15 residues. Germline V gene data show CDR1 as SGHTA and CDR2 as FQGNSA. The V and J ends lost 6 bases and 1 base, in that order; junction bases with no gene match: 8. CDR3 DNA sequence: TGTGCCAGCAGACAGAGCGGGGGCTCATCCTACGAGCAGTACTTC. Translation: CASRQSGGSSYEQYF.

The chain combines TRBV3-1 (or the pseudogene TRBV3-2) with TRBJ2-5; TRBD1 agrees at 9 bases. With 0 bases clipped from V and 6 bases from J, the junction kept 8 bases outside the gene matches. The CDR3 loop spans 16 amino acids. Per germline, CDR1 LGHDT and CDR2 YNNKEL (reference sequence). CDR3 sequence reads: CASSQDLGTGKKTQYF. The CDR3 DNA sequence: TGTGCCAGCAGCCAAGATCTAGGGACAGGGAAGAAGACCCAGTACTTC.

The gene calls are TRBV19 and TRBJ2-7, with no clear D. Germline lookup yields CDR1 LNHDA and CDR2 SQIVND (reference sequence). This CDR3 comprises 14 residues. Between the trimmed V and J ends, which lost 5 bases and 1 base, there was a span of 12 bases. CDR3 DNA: TGTGCCAGTAGTCTACGGACGGATTCCTACGAGCAGTACTTC. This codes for CASSLRTDSYEQYF. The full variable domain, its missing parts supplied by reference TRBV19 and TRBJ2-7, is DGGITQSPKYLFRKEGQNVTLSCEQNLNHDAMYWYRQDPGQGLRLIYYSQIVNDFQKGDIAEGYSVSREKKESFPLTVTSAQKNPTAFYLCASSLRTDSYEQYFGPGTRLTVT.

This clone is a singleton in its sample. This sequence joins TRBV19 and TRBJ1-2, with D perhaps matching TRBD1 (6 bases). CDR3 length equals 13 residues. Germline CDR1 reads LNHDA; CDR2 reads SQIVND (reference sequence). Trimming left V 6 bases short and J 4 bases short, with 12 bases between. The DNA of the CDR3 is TGTGCCAGTAGGAGACAGGCGGCCTATGGCTACACCTTC. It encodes CASRRQAAYGYTF.

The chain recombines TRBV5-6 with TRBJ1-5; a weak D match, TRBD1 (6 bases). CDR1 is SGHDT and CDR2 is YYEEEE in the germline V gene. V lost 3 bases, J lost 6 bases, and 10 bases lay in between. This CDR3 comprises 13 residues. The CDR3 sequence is CASSYREAQPQHF. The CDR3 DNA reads TGTGCCAGCAGCTACAGGGAAGCTCAGCCCCAGCATTTT.

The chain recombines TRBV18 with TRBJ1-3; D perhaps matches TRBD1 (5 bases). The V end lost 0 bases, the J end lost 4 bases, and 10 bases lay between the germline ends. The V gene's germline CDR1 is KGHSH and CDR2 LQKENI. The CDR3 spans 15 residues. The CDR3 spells CASSPPAGRGNTIYF. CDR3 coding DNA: TGTGCCAGCTCACCACCAGCAGGGAGGGGAAACACCATATATTTT.

In nucleotides, the CDR3 is TGTGCCAGCAGTGACCATTGGAGGGACGAGCAGTACTTC. Protein sequence: CASSDHWRDEQYF. J is TRBJ2-7 and V is TRBV6-1; possibly TRBD2 for D (6 bases). This CDR3 contains 13 residues. V gave up 3 bases and J gave up 5 bases, with 11 bases separating them. Germline V CDR1 and CDR2: MNHNS, SASEGT.

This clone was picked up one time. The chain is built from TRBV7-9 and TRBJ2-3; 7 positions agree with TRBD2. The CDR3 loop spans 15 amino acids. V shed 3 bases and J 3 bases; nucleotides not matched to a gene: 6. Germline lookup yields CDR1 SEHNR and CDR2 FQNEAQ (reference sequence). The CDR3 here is CASSFGLAETDTQYF. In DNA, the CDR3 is TGTGCCAGCAGCTTTGGGCTAGCGGAAACAGATACGCAGTATTTT.

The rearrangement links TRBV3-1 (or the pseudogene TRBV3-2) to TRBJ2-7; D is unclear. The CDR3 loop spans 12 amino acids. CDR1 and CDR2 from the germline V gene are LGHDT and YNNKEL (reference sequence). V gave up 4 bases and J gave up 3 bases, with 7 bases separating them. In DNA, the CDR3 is TGTGCCAGCAGCCTCATACACTACGAGCAGTACTTC. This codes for CASSLIHYEQYF.

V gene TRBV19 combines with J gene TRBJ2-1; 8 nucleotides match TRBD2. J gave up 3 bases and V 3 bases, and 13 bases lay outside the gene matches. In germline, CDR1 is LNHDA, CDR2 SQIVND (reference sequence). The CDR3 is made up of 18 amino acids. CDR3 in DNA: TGTGCCAGTAGTATGAACAGCGGGGGCCCCCCCGACTACAATGAGCAGTTCTTC. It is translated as CASSMNSGGPPDYNEQFF.

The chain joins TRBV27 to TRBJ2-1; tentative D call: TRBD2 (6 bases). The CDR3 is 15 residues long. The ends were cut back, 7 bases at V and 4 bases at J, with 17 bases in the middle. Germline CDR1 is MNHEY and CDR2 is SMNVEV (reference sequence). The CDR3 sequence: CASTAGTGAYNEQFF. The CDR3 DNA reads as TGTGCCAGCACCGCGGGGACTGGCGCGTACAATGAGCAGTTCTTC.

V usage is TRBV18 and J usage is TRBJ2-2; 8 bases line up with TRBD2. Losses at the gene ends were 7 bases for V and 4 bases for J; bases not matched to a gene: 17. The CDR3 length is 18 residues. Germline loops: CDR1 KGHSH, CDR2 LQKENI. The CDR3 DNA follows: TGTGCCAGCTTTTCACCGGGACTAGGACGGGGACTCACCGGGGAGCTGTTTTTT. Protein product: CASFSPGLGRGLTGELFF.

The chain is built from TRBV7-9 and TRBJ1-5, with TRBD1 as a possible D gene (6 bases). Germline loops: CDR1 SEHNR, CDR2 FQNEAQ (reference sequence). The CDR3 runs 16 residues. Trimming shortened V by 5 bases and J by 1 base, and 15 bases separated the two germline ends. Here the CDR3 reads CASSPPGVGSNQPQHF. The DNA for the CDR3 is TGTGCCAGCAGCCCCCCAGGGGTAGGGAGCAATCAGCCCCAGCATTTT.

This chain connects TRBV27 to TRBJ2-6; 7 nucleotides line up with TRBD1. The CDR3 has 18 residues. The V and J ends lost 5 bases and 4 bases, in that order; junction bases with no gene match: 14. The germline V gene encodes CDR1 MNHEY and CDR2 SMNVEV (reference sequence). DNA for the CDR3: TGTGCCAGCAGTCCCACGTACAGGGGAACGAAGGGGGCCAACGTCCTGACTTTC. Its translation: CASSPTYRGTKGANVLTF. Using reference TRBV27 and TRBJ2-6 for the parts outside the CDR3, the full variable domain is EAQVTQNPRYLITVTGKKLTVTCSQNMNHEYMSWYRQDPGLGLRQIYYSMNVEVTDKGDVPEGYKVSRKEKRNFPLILESPSPNQTSLYFCASSPTYRGTKGANVLTFGAGSRLTVL.

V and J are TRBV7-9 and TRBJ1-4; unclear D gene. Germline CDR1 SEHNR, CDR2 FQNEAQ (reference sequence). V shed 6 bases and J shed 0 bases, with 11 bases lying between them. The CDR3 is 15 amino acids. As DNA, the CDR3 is TGTGCCAGCAGTCCACAGCCCTCAACTAATGAAAAACTGTTTTTT. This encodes CASSPQPSTNEKLFF.

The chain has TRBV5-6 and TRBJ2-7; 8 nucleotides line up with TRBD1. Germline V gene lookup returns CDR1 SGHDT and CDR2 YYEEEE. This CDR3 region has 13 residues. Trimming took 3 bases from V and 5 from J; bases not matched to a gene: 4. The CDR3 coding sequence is TGTGCCAGCAGCTCTCTGGACAGGGACGAGCAGTACTTC. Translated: CASSSLDRDEQYF. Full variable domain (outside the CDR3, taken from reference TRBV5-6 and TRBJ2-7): DAGVTQSPTHLIKTRGQQVTLRCSPKSGHDTVSWYQQALGQGPQFIFQYYEEEERQRGNFPDRFSGHQFPNYSSELNVNALLLGDSALYLCASSSLDRDEQYFGPGTRLTVT.

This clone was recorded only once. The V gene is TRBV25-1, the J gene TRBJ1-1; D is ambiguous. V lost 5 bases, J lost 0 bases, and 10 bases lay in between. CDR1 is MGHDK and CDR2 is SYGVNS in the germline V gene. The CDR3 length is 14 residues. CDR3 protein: CASSREGLNTEAFF. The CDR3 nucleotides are TGTGCCAGCAGTCGTGAGGGCCTGAACACTGAAGCTTTCTTT.

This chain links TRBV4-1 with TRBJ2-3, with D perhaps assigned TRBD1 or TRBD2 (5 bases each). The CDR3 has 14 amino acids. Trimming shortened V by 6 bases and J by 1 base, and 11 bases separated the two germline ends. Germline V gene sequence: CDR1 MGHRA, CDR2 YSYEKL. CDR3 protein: CASRDRGGTDTQYF. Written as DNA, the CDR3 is TGCGCCAGCAGGGATAGAGGGGGCACAGATACGCAGTATTTT.

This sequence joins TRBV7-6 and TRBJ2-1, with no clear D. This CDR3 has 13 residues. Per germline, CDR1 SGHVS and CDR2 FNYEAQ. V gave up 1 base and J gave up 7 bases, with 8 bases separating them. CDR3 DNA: TGTGCCAGCAGCTTAGAAGATCGAAATGAGCAGTTCTTC. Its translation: CASSLEDRNEQFF.